The 31 T cell receptor beta chains given below trace back to one sample, sequenced in a study of cytomegalovirus exposure and HLA in healthy donors. The repertoire was sequenced with immunoSEQ multiplex PCR; TCRdb's copy has only in-frame clones and lacks some. The repertoire holds about 160,000 clones, around four fifths seen once, with 2% to 2.5% in the top ten. The sequencing input was PBMCs. These receptors were taken from a man aged 25 to 45 in good health and CMV-seropositive.

The gene calls are TRBV6-1 and TRBJ1-2; tentatively, D is TRBD1 (6 bases). The V gene's germline CDR1 is MNHNS and CDR2 SASEGT. V was shortened by 11 bases and J by 4 bases, with 23 bases between the two germline ends. The CDR3 contains 15 residues. CDR3 bases: TGTGCCGGCGCCGGGGCGGACAGCAATACCTATGGCTACACCTTC. It is translated as CAGAGADSNTYGYTF.

The chain has TRBV6-5 and TRBJ1-2; D gene ambiguous. The CDR3 covers 15 residues. The germline CDR1 and CDR2 sequences are MNHEY and SVGAGI. Between the trimmed V and J ends, which lost 6 bases and 4 bases, there was a span of 18 bases. The DNA for the CDR3 is TGTGCCAGCAGCCCCTTCCAAGGGAGATCCTATGGCTACACCTTC. Translated: CASSPFQGRSYGYTF.

V is TRBV18 and J is TRBJ2-1, with D possibly TRBD1 on 5 matching bases. CDR3 length equals 13 residues. Germline CDR1 and CDR2: KGHSH and LQKENI. V was shortened by 6 bases and J by 8 bases, with 14 bases between the two germline ends. Here the CDR3 DNA reads TGTGCCAGCTCTCCTGGACAATTTGATGAGCAGTTCTTC. This sequence encodes CASSPGQFDEQFF.

This rearrangement joins TRBV15 to TRBJ2-1, with D perhaps TRBD1 (6 bases). V lost 4 bases and J lost 8, with 15 bases in between. The CDR3 is 14 residues long. Germline CDR1 is LNHNV and CDR2 is YYDKDF (reference sequence). CDR3 DNA sequence: TGTGCCACCAGCAAACTCCTACAGGGAGATGAGCAGTTCTTC. Translating gives CATSKLLQGDEQFF.

This clone was picked up one time. The rearrangement joins TRBV5-1 to TRBJ2-5; D is undetermined. Germline V gene data show CDR1 as SGHRS and CDR2 as YFSETQ. The CDR3 runs to 14 residues. The V gene lost 4 bases and the J gene lost 4 bases, with 14 bases spanning the gap. CDR3 loop: CASSDNRRRETQYF. In DNA form, the CDR3 reads TGCGCCAGCAGCGACAACCGACGGCGAGAGACCCAGTACTTC.

The CDR3 coding sequence is TGTGCCAGCAGCTCTTTAGAGCGGGGTCCGGGGACCCAGTACTTC. It is translated as CASSSLERGPGTQYF. The chain has TRBV7-2 and TRBJ2-5, with 7 bases that match TRBD2. The CDR3 is 15 amino acids. Germline CDR1 reads SGHTA; CDR2 reads FQGNSA. Trimming took 4 bases from V and 7 from J; bases not matched to a gene: 12.

The genes are TRBV7-2 and TRBJ2-7; D is perhaps TRBD2 (6 bases). CDR1 is SGHTA and CDR2 is FQGNSA in the germline V gene. Trimming removed 1 base from V and 7 bases from J, with 11 bases in between. The CDR3 has 13 amino acids. The CDR3 DNA is TGTGCCAGCAGCTTAGGCCTAGCGCGGGAGCAGTACTTC. This translates into CASSLGLAREQYF.

The DNA of the CDR3 is TGTGCCAGCAGCTTTCCTTCAAAGGGGACTGAAGCTTTCTTT. Protein: CASSFPSKGTEAFF. This chain connects TRBV7-2 to TRBJ1-1; D is possibly TRBD1 (5 bases). The CDR3 consists of 14 residues. The germline V gene has CDR1 SGHTA and CDR2 FQGNSA. Trimming stripped 3 bases from V and 5 bases from J, with 13 bases between.

V usage is TRBV5-1 and J usage is TRBJ2-5, with TRBD2 identical over 8 bases. V gave up 0 bases and J gave up 5 bases; unmatched junction bases: 12. The CDR3 spans 17 residues. Germline assignment: CDR1 SGHRS and CDR2 YFSETQ. Here the CDR3 DNA reads TGCGCCAGCAGCTTGGGTGGAGCGGGGGCCTACAGGGAGACCCAGTACTTC. It translates to CASSLGGAGAYRETQYF.

The rearrangement joins TRBV29-1 to TRBJ2-5; TRBD1 agrees at 8 bases. Germline loops: CDR1 SQVTM, CDR2 ANQGSEA. The CDR3 is 14 amino acids. The trim removed 4 bases at V and 2 bases at J, leaving 6 bases unmatched. The CDR3 region is CSVVRTGTQETQYF. CDR3 nucleotides: TGCAGCGTTGTCAGGACAGGGACTCAAGAGACCCAGTACTTC. Variable domain in full (rest from reference TRBV29-1 and TRBJ2-5): SAVISQKPSRDICQRGTSLTIQCQVDSQVTMMFWYRQQPGQSLTLIATANQGSEATYESGFVIDKFPISRPNLTFSTLTVSNMSPEDSSIYLCSVVRTGTQETQYFGPGTRLLVL.

Only one count was recorded for this clone. The rearrangement joins TRBV2 to TRBJ2-5, with 8 bases fitting TRBD1. The germline V gene has CDR1 SNHLY and CDR2 FYNNEI. This CDR3 contains 15 residues. Unmatched junction bases numbered 3, after V lost 1 base and J lost 2 bases. The CDR3 region has the DNA TGTGCCAGCAGTGAAGGGGGGACAGGACAAGAGACCCAGTACTTC. Residues: CASSEGGTGQETQYF.

This chain links TRBV18 with TRBJ2-3; 7 bases are a match to TRBD2. Germline V gives CDR1 KGHSH, CDR2 LQKENI. J lost 6 bases, V lost 0 bases, and 9 bases had no gene match. This CDR3 is built from 16 residues. Written as DNA, the CDR3 is TGTGCCAGCTCACCACCGTCGGGCGGGGGATCGGATACGCAGTATTTT. The encoded protein is CASSPPSGGGSDTQYF.

V is TRBV7-3 and J is TRBJ2-5; D gene unclear. This CDR3 comprises 13 residues. V was trimmed by 2 bases and J by 7 bases, leaving 11 bases between them. CDR1 is SGHTA and CDR2 is FQGTGA in the germline V gene. CDR3 in amino acids: CASSLAAPGTQYF. CDR3 coding DNA: TGTGCCAGCAGCTTAGCTGCCCCGGGGACCCAGTACTTC.

The chain uses TRBV12-2 and TRBJ2-1; the table's D gene call, TRBD2, was not cross checked with the DNA. TRBV12-2 is given as a pseudogene. This CDR3 comprises 16 residues. CDR3 amino acids: CASRLVGRRGYNEQFF. The CDR3 DNA reads as TGTGCAAGTCGCTTAGTTGGACGGCGGGGCTACAATGAGCAGTTCTTC.

This clone occurred many times. The chain combines TRBV7-2 with TRBJ2-1, with TRBD2 matching 13 bases. Trimming cost V 6 bases and J 9 bases; bases outside gene matches: 11. Per germline, CDR1 SGHTA and CDR2 FQGNSA. The CDR3 spans 16 residues. The CDR3 loop reads CASRTTSGGFWSEQFF. The CDR3, as DNA: TGTGCCAGCAGGACGACTAGCGGGGGGTTTTGGAGTGAGCAGTTCTTC. Filled out from reference TRBV7-2 and TRBJ2-1, the complete variable domain reads GAGVSQSPSNKVTEKGKDVELRCDPISGHTALYWYRQSLGQGLEFLIYFQGNSAPDKSGLPSDRFSAERTGGSVSTLTIQRTQQEDSAVYLCASRTTSGGFWSEQFFGPGTRLTVL.

The chain carries TRBV5-1 and TRBJ2-5; D gene uncertain. Germline values: CDR1 SGHRS, CDR2 YFSETQ. V gave up 0 bases and J gave up 1 base, with 7 bases separating them. CDR3 length: 14 residues. CDR3: CASSLVAFQETQYF. In DNA form, the CDR3 reads TGCGCCAGCAGCTTGGTAGCTTTCCAAGAGACCCAGTACTTC.

The chain is built from TRBV6-5 and TRBJ2-7; a weak D match, TRBD2 (5 bases). The CDR3 is 13 residues long. CDR1 and CDR2 from the germline V gene are MNHEY and SVGAGI. V shed 6 bases and J shed 4 bases, with 13 bases lying between them. The CDR3 region is CASSYAREYEQYF. Written as DNA, the CDR3 is TGTGCCAGCAGCTACGCACGGGAATACGAGCAGTACTTC.

This clone was seen only a few times. Germline and junction disagree at one end, which may indicate a read error. This chain's CDR3 is CASRGQNTGELFF. CDR3 nucleotides: TGTGCTAGCAGGGGACAGAACACCGGGGAGCTGTTTTTT. V is TRBV7-7 and J is TRBJ2-2; D might be TRBD1 (6 bases). Germline values: CDR1 SSHAT, CDR2 FNYEAQ (reference sequence). The CDR3 extends over 13 amino acids.

This clone was observed once. J is TRBJ1-1 and V is TRBV6-1; a weak D match, TRBD1 (6 bases). V was clipped by 4 bases and J by 3 bases, with 12 bases between them. The CDR3 contains 14 residues. Germline loops: CDR1 MNHNS, CDR2 SASEGT. The CDR3 protein is CASSARGGDTEAFF. CDR3 nucleotide sequence: TGTGCCAGCAGTGCTAGGGGGGGTGACACTGAAGCTTTCTTT.

The genes are TRBV18 and TRBJ2-1; 8 nucleotides align to TRBD2. CDR3 length: 15 residues. Per the germline V gene, CDR1 is KGHSH and CDR2 is LQKENI. After removal of 3 bases from V and 5 bases from J, the junction contained 6 bases not matched to a gene. The CDR3 region has the DNA TGTGCCAGCTCACCCTTAGCGGGGCGGGACAATGAGCAGTTCTTC. The encoded protein is CASSPLAGRDNEQFF.

The chain combines TRBV5-1 with TRBJ1-2; perhaps TRBD1 as D (6 bases). Germline V gene sequence: CDR1 SGHRS, CDR2 YFSETQ. V lost 4 bases to trimming and J lost 4 bases, with 20 bases between them. There are 16 residues in the CDR3. Here the CDR3 reads CASSTGRGQGIYGYTF. Written as DNA, the CDR3 is TGCGCCAGCAGCACTGGAAGAGGGCAGGGGATCTATGGCTACACCTTC.

The count of this clone is one. CDR3 coding DNA: TGTGCCAGCAGCTTAGCGGCAGGGCCTACGGAGCAGTACTTC. Amino acid sequence: CASSLAAGPTEQYF. This rearrangement joins TRBV7-9 to TRBJ2-7, with D perhaps TRBD1 (5 bases). This CDR3 is built from 14 residues. V was shortened by 0 bases and J by 7 bases, with 13 bases between the two germline ends. CDR1 SEHNR and CDR2 FQNEAQ come from the germline V gene (reference sequence).

The chain recombines TRBV7-9 with TRBJ1-2, with TRBD1 as a possible D gene (5 bases). The germline V gene encodes CDR1 SEHNR and CDR2 FQNEAQ (reference sequence). The CDR3 has 13 amino acids. Between the trimmed V and J ends, which lost 2 bases and 6 bases, there was a span of 10 bases. The CDR3 here is CASSLLQGHGYTF. CDR3 bases: TGTGCCAGCAGCTTACTCCAGGGTCATGGCTACACCTTC.

The rearrangement uses TRBV7-8 and TRBJ1-1, with D unclear. The V gene lost 2 bases and the J gene lost 5 bases, with 12 bases spanning the gap. The CDR3 extends over 14 amino acids. Germline assignment: CDR1 SGHVS and CDR2 FQNEAQ. CDR3 nucleotide sequence: TGTGCCAGCAGCTTAACCGCCTTTAGAACTGAAGCTTTCTTT. It translates to CASSLTAFRTEAFF.

The chain employs TRBV6-1 and TRBJ2-5; D is possibly TRBD2 (6 bases). Germline V CDR1 and CDR2: MNHNS, SASEGT. The V gene lost 5 bases and the J gene lost 2 bases, with 9 bases spanning the gap. The length of the CDR3 is 13 residues. CDR3 protein: CASSWTIQETQYF. The CDR3 coding sequence is TGTGCCAGCAGTTGGACTATACAAGAGACCCAGTACTTC.

The V call is TRBV9, the J call TRBJ1-1, with a possible D match to TRBD1 (6 bases). The V gene's germline CDR1 is SGDLS and CDR2 YYNGEE. V was clipped by 0 bases and J by 1 base, with 10 bases between them. The CDR3 is 15 residues long. DNA for the CDR3: TGTGCCAGCAGCGTAGTTGGGGGCGCGAACACTGAAGCTTTCTTT. Protein sequence: CASSVVGGANTEAFF.

V usage is TRBV29-1 and J usage is TRBJ1-2; perhaps TRBD1 as D (6 bases). Per the germline V gene, CDR1 is SQVTM and CDR2 is ANQGSEA. The CDR3 totals 14 residues. Trimming stripped 4 bases from V and 3 bases from J, with 15 bases between. CDR3 protein: CSVASGGADYGYTF. The CDR3 DNA reads as TGCAGCGTTGCGTCTGGGGGCGCGGACTATGGCTACACCTTC.

This rearrangement joins TRBV11-2 to TRBJ2-7, with D possibly matching TRBD1 (5 bases). The CDR3 sequence is 15 residues long. Germline lookup yields CDR1 SGHAT and CDR2 FQNNGV. Trimming shortened V by 0 bases and J by 2 bases, and 11 bases separated the two germline ends. CDR3 DNA: TGTGCCAGCAGCTTAGAGGTGACAGTTACCTACGAGCAGTACTTC. It encodes CASSLEVTVTYEQYF.

The chain is built from TRBV19 and TRBJ2-7; 8 nucleotides align to TRBD1. Germline assignment: CDR1 LNHDA and CDR2 SQIVND (reference sequence). Trimming removed 5 bases from V and 3 bases from J; junction bases left unmatched: 9. The CDR3 loop spans 15 amino acids. The CDR3 loop reads CASSWGRGRNYEQYF. CDR3 DNA sequence: TGTGCCAGTAGTTGGGGCAGGGGGCGAAACTACGAGCAGTACTTC.

J is TRBJ2-7 and V is TRBV21-1; the table names TRBD1, a call not compared with the DNA. TRBV21-1 is classified as a pseudogene. This CDR3 has 15 residues. The CDR3 loop reads CASSRTPRPPHEQYF. CDR3 DNA: TGTGCCAGCAGCCGGACACCCCGTCCCCCCCACGAGCAGTACTTC.

The chain joins TRBV5-1 to TRBJ2-7, with 9 bases that match TRBD1. Per the germline V gene, CDR1 is SGHRS and CDR2 is YFSETQ. The CDR3 is 15 residues long. V was clipped by 0 bases and J by 4 bases; unmatched bases: 5. The CDR3 DNA is TGCGCCAGCAGCTTGGAGGGACAGGGACGTTACGAGCAGTACTTC. It codes for CASSLEGQGRYEQYF.